This entry concerns a single TCR beta chain. These data originate in a study of T cells in Graves' hyperthyroidism and ophthalmopathy. Germline CDR1 reads MDHEN; CDR2 reads SYDVKM. V was clipped by 4 bases and J by 8 bases, with 15 bases between them. There are 14 residues in the CDR3. RNA transcripts served as the template for amplifying TCR beta CDR3 regions. The HTBI primer set served for first-round RT-PCR of the TCR CDR3. TCRdb fed the multiplex PCR reads into MiXCR, producing one record per CDR3 protein. The sample holds 350,000 or so distinct CDR3 sequences, 15% to 20% seen once. Sequencing was performed on blood. This receptor was identified in a woman in her forties with Graves' ophthalmopathy. The chain carries TRBV28 and TRBJ2-4; D is possibly TRBD1 or TRBD2 (5 bases each). In DNA, the CDR3 is TGTGCCAGCAGTTCCCCCACCGGGGCGGACATTCAGTACTTC. Translation gives CASSSPTGADIQYF.